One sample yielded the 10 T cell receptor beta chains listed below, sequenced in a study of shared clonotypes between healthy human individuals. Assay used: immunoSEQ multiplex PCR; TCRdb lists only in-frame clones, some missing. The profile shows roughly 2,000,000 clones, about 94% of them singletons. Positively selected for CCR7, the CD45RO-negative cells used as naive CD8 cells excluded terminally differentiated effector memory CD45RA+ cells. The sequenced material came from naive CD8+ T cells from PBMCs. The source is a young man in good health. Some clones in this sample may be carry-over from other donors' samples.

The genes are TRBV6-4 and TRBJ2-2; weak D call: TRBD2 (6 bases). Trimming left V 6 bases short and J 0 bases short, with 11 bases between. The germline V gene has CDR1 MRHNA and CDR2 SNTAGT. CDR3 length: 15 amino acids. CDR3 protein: CASRAGLSNTGELFF. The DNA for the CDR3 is TGTGCCAGCAGAGCCGGACTATCGAACACCGGGGAGCTGTTTTTT.

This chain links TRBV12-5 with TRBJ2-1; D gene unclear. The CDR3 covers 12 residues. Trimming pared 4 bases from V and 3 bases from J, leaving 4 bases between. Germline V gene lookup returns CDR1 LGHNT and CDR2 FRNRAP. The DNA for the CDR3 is TGTGCTAGTGGTTGGAGCTACAATGAGCAGTTCTTC. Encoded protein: CASGWSYNEQFF.

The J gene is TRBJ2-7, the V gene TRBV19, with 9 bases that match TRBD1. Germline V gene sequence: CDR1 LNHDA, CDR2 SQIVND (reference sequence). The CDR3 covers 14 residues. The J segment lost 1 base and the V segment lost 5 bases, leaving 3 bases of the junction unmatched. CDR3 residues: CASSWGTGSYEQYF. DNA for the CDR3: TGTGCCAGTAGTTGGGGGACAGGGTCCTACGAGCAGTACTTC.

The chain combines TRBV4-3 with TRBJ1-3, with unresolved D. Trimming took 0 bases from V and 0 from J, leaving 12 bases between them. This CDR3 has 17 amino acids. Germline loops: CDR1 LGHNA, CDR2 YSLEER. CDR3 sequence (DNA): TGCGCCAGCAGCCAAGATATTGGGTTAATCTCTGGAAACACCATATATTTT. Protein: CASSQDIGLISGNTIYF.

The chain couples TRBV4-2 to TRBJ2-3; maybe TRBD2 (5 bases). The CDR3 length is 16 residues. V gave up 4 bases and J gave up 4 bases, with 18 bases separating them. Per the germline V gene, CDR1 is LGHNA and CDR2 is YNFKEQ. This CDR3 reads CASSLAPGEGPDTQYF. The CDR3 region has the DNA TGTGCCAGCAGCCTAGCCCCCGGAGAGGGCCCAGATACGCAGTATTTT.

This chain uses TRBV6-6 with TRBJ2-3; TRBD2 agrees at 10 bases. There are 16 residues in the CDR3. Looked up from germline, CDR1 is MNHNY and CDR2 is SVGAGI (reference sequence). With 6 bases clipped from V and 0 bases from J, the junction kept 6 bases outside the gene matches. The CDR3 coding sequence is TGTGCCAGCAGACCAACTAGCGGGGCTAGCACAGATACGCAGTATTTT. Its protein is CASRPTSGASTDTQYF.

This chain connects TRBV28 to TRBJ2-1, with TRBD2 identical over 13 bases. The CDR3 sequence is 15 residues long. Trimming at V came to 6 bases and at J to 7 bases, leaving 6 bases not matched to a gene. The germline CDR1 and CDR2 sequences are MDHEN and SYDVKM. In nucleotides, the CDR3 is TGTGCCAGCAGGATACTAGCGGGAGGGCCGAATGAGCAGTTCTTC. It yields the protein CASRILAGGPNEQFF. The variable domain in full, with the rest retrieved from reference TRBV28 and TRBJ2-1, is DVKVTQSSRYLVKRTGEKVFLECVQDMDHENMFWYRQDPGLGLRLIYFSYDVKMKEKGDIPEGYSVSREKKERFSLILESASTNQTSMYLCASRILAGGPNEQFFGPGTRLTVL.

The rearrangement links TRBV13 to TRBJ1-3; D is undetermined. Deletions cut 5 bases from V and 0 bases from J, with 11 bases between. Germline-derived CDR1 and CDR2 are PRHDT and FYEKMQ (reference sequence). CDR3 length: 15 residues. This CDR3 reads CASSTRSRSGNTIYF. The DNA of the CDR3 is TGTGCCAGCAGCACTCGCTCCCGCTCTGGAAACACCATATATTTT.

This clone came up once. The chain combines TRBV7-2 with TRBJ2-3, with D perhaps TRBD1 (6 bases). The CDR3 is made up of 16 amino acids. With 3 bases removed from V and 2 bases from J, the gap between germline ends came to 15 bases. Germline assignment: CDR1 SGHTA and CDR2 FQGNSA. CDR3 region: CASSFPRRGPTDTQYF. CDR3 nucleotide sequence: TGTGCCAGCAGCTTTCCCCGCAGGGGCCCCACAGATACGCAGTATTTT. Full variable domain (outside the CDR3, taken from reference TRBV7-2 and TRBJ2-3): GAGVSQSPSNKVTEKGKDVELRCDPISGHTALYWYRQSLGQGLEFLIYFQGNSAPDKSGLPSDRFSAERTGGSVSTLTIQRTQQEDSAVYLCASSFPRRGPTDTQYFGPGTRLTVL.

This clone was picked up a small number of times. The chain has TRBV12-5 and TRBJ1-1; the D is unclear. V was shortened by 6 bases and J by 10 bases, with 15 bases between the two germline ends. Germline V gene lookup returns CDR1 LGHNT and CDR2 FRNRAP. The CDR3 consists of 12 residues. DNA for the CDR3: TGTGCTAGTGGGTCTGACCGGGCGGGAGCTTTCTTT. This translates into CASGSDRAGAFF.